One and the same sample provided the 21 T cell receptor beta chains below, sequenced in a study of T cells in Graves' hyperthyroidism and ophthalmopathy. RNA transcripts gave rise to amplified TCR beta CDR3 regions. A first-round RT-PCR of the TCR CDR3 used the HTBI primer set. TCRdb fed the multiplex PCR reads into MiXCR, producing one record per CDR3 protein. The top ten hold approximately 5.8% of the sample, which has a few hundred thousand distinct CDR3 sequences, roughly an eighth seen once. The specimen was blood. Receptor source: a woman younger than 35 with Graves' hyperthyroidism.

Worth noting for this clonotype: Given a much more abundant clone one base away, this may be a read error. Because it lacks the conserved phenylalanine or tryptophan at the end, this CDR3 is likely a read error. Written as DNA, the CDR3 is TGCGCCAGCAGCGTGACAGGGGGCTCCTACGAGCAGTACTTA. It yields the protein CASSVTGGSYEQYL. This chain connects TRBV5-1 to TRBJ2-7, with 9 bases fitting TRBD1. Germline values: CDR1 SGHRS, CDR2 YFSETQ. CDR3 length: 14 residues. J was trimmed by 0 bases and V by 4 bases; bases with no gene match: 2.

This clonotype occurred a few times. The chain couples TRBV7-2 to TRBJ2-3; D unresolved. Germline V gives CDR1 SGHTA, CDR2 FQGNSA. Between the trimmed V and J ends, which lost 1 base and 0 bases, there was a span of 11 bases. This CDR3 comprises 16 residues. The chain's CDR3 is CASSLDIGPSTDTQYF. The CDR3, as DNA: TGTGCCAGCAGCTTAGATATCGGCCCTAGCACAGATACGCAGTATTTT.

The chain links TRBV19 to TRBJ1-1; D is ambiguous. The V end was cut by 0 bases, the J end by 3 bases, with 11 bases between. CDR1 is LNHDA and CDR2 is SQIVND in the germline V gene (reference sequence). This CDR3 has 15 residues. DNA of the CDR3: TGTGCCAGTAGTATAGATCAACGGAGACACACTGAAGCTTTCTTT. Its translation: CASSIDQRRHTEAFF. The variable domain in full, completed from reference TRBV19 and TRBJ1-1, reads DGGITQSPKYLFRKEGQNVTLSCEQNLNHDAMYWYRQDPGQGLRLIYYSQIVNDFQKGDIAEGYSVSREKKESFPLTVTSAQKNPTAFYLCASSIDQRRHTEAFFGQGTRLTVV.

This chain connects TRBV20-1 to TRBJ2-1; 14 bases map to TRBD2. The V segment lost 4 bases and the J segment 7 bases; nucleotides outside the gene matches: 9. The length of the CDR3 is 16 residues. The germline gives CDR1 DFQATT, CDR2 SNEGSKA (reference sequence). In DNA, the CDR3 is TGCAGTGCTAACCATCGACTAGCGGGAGGGAGGAATGAGCAGTTCTTC. This sequence encodes CSANHRLAGGRNEQFF.

This clonotype was recorded at least ten times. The chain is built from TRBV11-2 and TRBJ2-3; the match to TRBD2 covers 15 bases. This CDR3 has 16 amino acids. V was pared by 6 bases and J by 3 bases, with 4 bases of the junction left unmatched. The germline V gene has CDR1 SGHAT and CDR2 FQNNGV. The CDR3: CASRKGTSGRTDTQYF. In nucleotides, the CDR3 is TGTGCCAGCAGAAAAGGGACTAGCGGGAGGACAGATACGCAGTATTTT.

J is TRBJ1-3 and V is TRBV28; D remains ambiguous. The CDR3 has 13 amino acids. Germline CDR1 MDHEN, CDR2 SYDVKM. The V end lost 4 bases, the J end lost 0 bases, and 4 bases lay between the germline ends. CDR3 residues: CASSYNSGNTIYF. The CDR3 DNA reads as TGTGCCAGCAGTTATAACTCTGGAAACACCATATATTTT.

V gene TRBV11-2 combines with J gene TRBJ2-5, with D unresolved. This CDR3 spans 13 amino acids. Trimming removed 1 base from V and 7 bases from J, with 10 bases in between. The germline CDR1 and CDR2 sequences are SGHAT and FQNNGV. CDR3 protein: CASSLAQRGTQYF. For the CDR3, the DNA is TGTGCCAGCAGCTTAGCCCAGAGAGGGACCCAGTACTTC.

In this sample, this clonotype turned up a few times. This chain joins TRBV9 and TRBJ1-2; 11 bases are shared with TRBD1. The trim removed 4 bases at V and 4 bases at J, leaving 6 bases unmatched. Germline CDR1 reads SGDLS; CDR2 reads YYNGEE. CDR3 length: 15 residues. CDR3 nucleotides: TGTGCCAGCAGCACTGGACAGGGGGCGAGCTATGGCTACACCTTC. Translating it yields CASSTGQGASYGYTF.

This clonotype was found a few times. The chain links TRBV5-1 to TRBJ1-2; D not certain. The germline V gene has CDR1 SGHRS and CDR2 YFSETQ. The CDR3 loop spans 16 amino acids. Deletions cut 0 bases from V and 0 bases from J, with 12 bases between. This CDR3 is CASSLDLAGANYGYTF. DNA of the CDR3: TGCGCCAGCAGCTTGGATTTGGCGGGAGCTAACTATGGCTACACCTTC.

CDR3 residues: CSARVASGKETQYF. In DNA, the CDR3 is TGCAGTGCTAGAGTGGCTAGCGGGAAGGAGACCCAGTACTTC. The chain carries TRBV20-1 and TRBJ2-5, with 9 bases aligning to TRBD2. The CDR3 spans 14 residues. Germline V gives CDR1 DFQATT, CDR2 SNEGSKA (reference sequence). The V and J ends lost 1 base and 5 bases, in that order; junction bases with no gene match: 5.

This clonotype has more than one count but fewer than ten. Given a much more abundant clone one base away, this may be a read error. The chain employs TRBV6-2 or TRBV6-3 and TRBJ1-1, with TRBD1 as a possible D gene (6 bases). Germline CDR1 reads MNHEY; CDR2 reads SVGEGT. Trimming cost V 7 bases and J 3 bases, with 15 bases left between them. The CDR3 loop spans 14 amino acids. The CDR3 reads CASTPTGGDTEAFF. The DNA of the CDR3 is TGTGCCAGCACCCCGACAGGAGGGGACACTGAAGCTTTCTTT.

This clonotype has ten or more counts. The V gene is TRBV2, the J gene TRBJ1-2; D is undetermined. CDR1 is SNHLY, CDR2 FYNNEI, per germline. With 2 bases removed from V and 7 bases from J, the gap between germline ends came to 14 bases. The CDR3 sequence is 14 residues long. The CDR3 region has the DNA TGTGCCAGCAGTGAACTCGTGTCTCGGAGTGGCTACACCTTC. Residues: CASSELVSRSGYTF. Supplemented by reference TRBV2 and TRBJ1-2, the full variable domain reads EPEVTQTPSHQVTQMGQEVILRCVPISNHLYFYWYRQILGQKVEFLVSFYNNEISEKSEIFDDQFSVERPDGSNFTLKIRSTKLEDSAMYFCASSELVSRSGYTFGSGTRLTVV.

In this sample, this clonotype turned up many times. CDR3 in DNA: TGTGCCAGCAGCGCAGACAGGGTCTCCTACGAGCAGTACTTC. This codes for CASSADRVSYEQYF. V is TRBV7-2 and J is TRBJ2-7; TRBD1 matches 7 bases. Trimming took 5 bases from V and 0 from J; bases not matched to a gene: 4. The CDR3 has 14 residues. Germline-derived CDR1 and CDR2 are SGHTA and FQGNSA.

This clonotype was counted many times. The chain combines TRBV28 with TRBJ1-5; 8 nucleotides align to TRBD1. This CDR3 region has 16 residues. Trimming cost V 7 bases and J 5 bases; bases outside gene matches: 13. CDR1 MDHEN and CDR2 SYDVKM come from the germline V gene. As DNA, the CDR3 is TGTGCCAGCACCTCCTCCGGGACAGGTCCTTATCAGCCCCAGCATTTT. Translating it yields CASTSSGTGPYQPQHF.

This clonotype was found many times. The chain employs TRBV12-3 or TRBV12-4 and TRBJ1-1; the D gene is possibly TRBD1 (5 bases). This CDR3 has 14 residues. Between the trimmed V and J ends, which lost 5 bases and 5 bases, there was a span of 15 bases. For the CDR3, the DNA is TGTGCCAGCAGTCACCGGGACTCGTGGACTGAAGCTTTCTTT. Translated, it gives CASSHRDSWTEAFF.

The chain has TRBV5-1 and TRBJ2-2, with D maybe TRBD1 (7 bases). This CDR3 has 14 residues. The V gene's germline CDR1 is SGHRS and CDR2 YFSETQ. The ends were cut back, 4 bases at V and 4 bases at J, with 11 bases in the middle. The DNA of the CDR3 is TGCGCCAGCAGCCAGGGGGGAATCACCGGGGAGCTGTTTTTT. It encodes CASSQGGITGELFF.

The sample holds many counts of this clonotype. The chain recombines TRBV3-1 with TRBJ2-7; D may be TRBD2 (6 bases). The ends were cut back, 1 base at V and 5 bases at J, with 9 bases in the middle. The CDR3 is 13 amino acids. Germline V gives CDR1 LGHDT, CDR2 YNNKEL (reference sequence). CDR3 residues: CASSQGGVHEQYF. As DNA, the CDR3 is TGTGCCAGCAGCCAAGGGGGGGTGCACGAGCAGTACTTC.

This clonotype was observed many times. The V gene is TRBV5-5, the J gene TRBJ1-5; the D gene is possibly TRBD1 (5 bases). The CDR3 is 16 residues long. V was cut by 0 bases and J by 1 base, with 11 bases left in between. The germline V gene encodes CDR1 SGHKS and CDR2 YYEKEE (reference sequence). The CDR3 bases are TGTGCCAGCAGCTTGGCTCCAGGGAGGAGCAATCAGCCCCAGCATTTT. Translated, it gives CASSLAPGRSNQPQHF.

This clonotype turned up a few times. A much larger clone lies one base from this, so it may be a read error. The chain links TRBV7-4 to TRBJ2-7; the match to TRBD2 covers 10 bases. The CDR3 is 15 amino acids. Looked up from germline, CDR1 is SGHVT and CDR2 is SQSDAQ. CDR3 loop: CASSLARTSGHEQYF. In DNA, the CDR3 is TGCGCCAGCAGCTTGGCAAGGACTAGCGGCCATGAGCAGTACTTC.

This clonotype was counted ten times or more. The V gene is TRBV12-5, the J gene TRBJ2-1, with D tentatively TRBD1 (5 bases). Germline CDR1 reads LGHNT; CDR2 reads FRNRAP. The CDR3 is made up of 13 amino acids. Deletions cut 3 bases from V and 6 bases from J, with 9 bases between. The CDR3 DNA reads as TGTGCTAGTGGTTTTGGACAACTCAATGAGCAGTTCTTC. Amino acids: CASGFGQLNEQFF.

The genes are TRBV20-1 and TRBJ2-1, with 9 bases identical to TRBD2. This CDR3 is built from 15 residues. The germline gives CDR1 DFQATT, CDR2 SNEGSKA (reference sequence). The junction had 14 bases not matched to a gene; V was cut back by 7 bases and J by 7 bases. The CDR3 loop is CSVTGGRALVNEQFF. As DNA, the CDR3 is TGCAGTGTGACCGGCGGGAGGGCCTTGGTGAATGAGCAGTTCTTC.